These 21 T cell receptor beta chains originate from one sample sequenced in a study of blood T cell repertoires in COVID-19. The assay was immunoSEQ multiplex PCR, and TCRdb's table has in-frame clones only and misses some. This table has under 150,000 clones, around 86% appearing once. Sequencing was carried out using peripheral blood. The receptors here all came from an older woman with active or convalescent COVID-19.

The CDR3 here is CASSSGGQGAYNEQFF. CDR3 coding DNA: TGTGCCAGCAGCTCCGGTGGGCAGGGTGCCTACAATGAGCAGTTCTTC. This rearrangement joins TRBV5-5 to TRBJ2-1, with D possibly TRBD1 on 5 matching bases. V was trimmed by 3 bases and J by 2 bases, leaving 15 bases between them. The CDR3 length is 16 residues. The germline V gene has CDR1 SGHKS and CDR2 YYEKEE (reference sequence).

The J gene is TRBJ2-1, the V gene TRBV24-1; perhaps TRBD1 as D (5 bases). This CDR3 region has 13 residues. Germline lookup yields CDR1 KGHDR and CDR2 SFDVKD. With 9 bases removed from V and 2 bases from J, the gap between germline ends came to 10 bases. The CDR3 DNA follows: TGTGCCACCCGAGACAGTGCCTACAATGAGCAGTTCTTC. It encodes CATRDSAYNEQFF.

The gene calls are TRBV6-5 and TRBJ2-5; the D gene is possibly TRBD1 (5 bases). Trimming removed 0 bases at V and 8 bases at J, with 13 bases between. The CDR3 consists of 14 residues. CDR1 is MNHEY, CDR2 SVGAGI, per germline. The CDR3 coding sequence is TGTGCCAGCAGTTACTCGACGACAGTGGGCACCCAGTACTTC. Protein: CASSYSTTVGTQYF.

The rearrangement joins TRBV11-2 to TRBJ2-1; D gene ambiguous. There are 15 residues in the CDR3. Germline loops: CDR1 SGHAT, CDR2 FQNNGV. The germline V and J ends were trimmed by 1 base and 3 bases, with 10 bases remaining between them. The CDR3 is CASSLGWRHYNEQFF. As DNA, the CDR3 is TGTGCCAGCAGCTTAGGATGGCGGCACTACAATGAGCAGTTCTTC.

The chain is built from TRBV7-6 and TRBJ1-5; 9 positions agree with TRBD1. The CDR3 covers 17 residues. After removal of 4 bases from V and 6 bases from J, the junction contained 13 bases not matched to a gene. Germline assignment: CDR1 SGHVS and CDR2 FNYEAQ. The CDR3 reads CASSSYRGTGIGQPQHF. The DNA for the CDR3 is TGTGCCAGCAGCTCTTACCGCGGGACAGGGATCGGTCAGCCCCAGCATTTT.

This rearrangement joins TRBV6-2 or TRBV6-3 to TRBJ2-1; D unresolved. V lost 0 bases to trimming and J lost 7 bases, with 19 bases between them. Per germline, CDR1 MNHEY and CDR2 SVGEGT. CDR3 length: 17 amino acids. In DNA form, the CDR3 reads TGTGCCAGCAGTTACTCATTCGCGAGTCCTAGTATGAATGAGCAGTTCTTC. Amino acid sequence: CASSYSFASPSMNEQFF.

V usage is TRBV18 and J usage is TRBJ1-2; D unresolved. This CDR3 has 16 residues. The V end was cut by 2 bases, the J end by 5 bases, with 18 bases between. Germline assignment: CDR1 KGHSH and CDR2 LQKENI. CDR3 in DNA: TGTGCCAGCTCACCATTTGTGGGCACCGAAAATTATGGCTACACCTTC. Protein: CASSPFVGTENYGYTF. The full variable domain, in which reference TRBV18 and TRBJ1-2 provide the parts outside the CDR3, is NAGVMQNPRHLVRRRGQEARLRCSPMKGHSHVYWYRQLPEEGLKFMVYLQKENIIDESGMPKERFSAEFPKEGPSILRIQQVVRGDSAAYFCASSPFVGTENYGYTFGSGTRLTVV.

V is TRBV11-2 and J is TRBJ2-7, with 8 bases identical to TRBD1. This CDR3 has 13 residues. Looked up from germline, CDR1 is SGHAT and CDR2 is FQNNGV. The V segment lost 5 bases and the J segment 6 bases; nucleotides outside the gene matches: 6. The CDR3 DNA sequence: TGTGCCAGCAGCCCCTCCGGACAGGGCGAGCAGTACTTC. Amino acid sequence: CASSPSGQGEQYF.

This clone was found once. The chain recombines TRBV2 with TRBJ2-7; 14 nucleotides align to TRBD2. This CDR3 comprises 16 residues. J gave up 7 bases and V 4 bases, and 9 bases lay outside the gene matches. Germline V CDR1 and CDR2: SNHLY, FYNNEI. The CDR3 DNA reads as TGTGCCAGCAGTGTAAAGGGACTAGCGGGAGCCAGGGAGCAGTACTTC. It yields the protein CASSVKGLAGAREQYF.

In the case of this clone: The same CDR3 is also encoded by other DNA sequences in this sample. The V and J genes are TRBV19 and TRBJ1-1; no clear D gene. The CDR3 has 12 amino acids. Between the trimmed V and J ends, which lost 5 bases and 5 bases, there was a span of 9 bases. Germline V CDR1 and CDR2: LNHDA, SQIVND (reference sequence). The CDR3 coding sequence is TGTGCCAGTAGTGCAACATGGACTGAAGCTTTCTTT. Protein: CASSATWTEAFF.

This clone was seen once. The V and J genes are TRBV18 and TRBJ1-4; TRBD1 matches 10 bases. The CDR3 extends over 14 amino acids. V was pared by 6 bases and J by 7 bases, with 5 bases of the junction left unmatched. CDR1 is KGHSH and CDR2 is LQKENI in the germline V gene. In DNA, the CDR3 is TGTGCCAGCTCCGGACAGGGGGATCGTGAAAAACTGTTTTTT. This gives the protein CASSGQGDREKLFF.

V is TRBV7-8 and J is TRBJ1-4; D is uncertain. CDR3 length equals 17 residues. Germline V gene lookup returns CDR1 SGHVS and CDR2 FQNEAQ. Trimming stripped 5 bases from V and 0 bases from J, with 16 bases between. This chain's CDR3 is CASSPGSRGTTNEKLFF. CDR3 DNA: TGTGCCAGCAGCCCCGGGTCGCGAGGTACAACTAATGAAAAACTGTTTTTT.

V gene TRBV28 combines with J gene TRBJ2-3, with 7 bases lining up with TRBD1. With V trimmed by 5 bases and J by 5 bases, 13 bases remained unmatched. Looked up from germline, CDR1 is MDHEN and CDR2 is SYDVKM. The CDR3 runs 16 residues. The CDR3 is CASSPQKRGRRDTQYF. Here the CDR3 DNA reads TGTGCCAGCAGTCCCCAGAAAAGGGGGCGCCGAGATACGCAGTATTTT.

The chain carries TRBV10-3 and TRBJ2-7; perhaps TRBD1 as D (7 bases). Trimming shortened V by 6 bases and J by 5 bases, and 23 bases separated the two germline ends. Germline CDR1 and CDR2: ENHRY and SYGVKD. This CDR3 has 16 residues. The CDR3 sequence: CAISFQGGETGNEQYF. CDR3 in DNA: TGTGCCATCAGCTTTCAGGGGGGCGAGACGGGGAACGAGCAGTACTTC.

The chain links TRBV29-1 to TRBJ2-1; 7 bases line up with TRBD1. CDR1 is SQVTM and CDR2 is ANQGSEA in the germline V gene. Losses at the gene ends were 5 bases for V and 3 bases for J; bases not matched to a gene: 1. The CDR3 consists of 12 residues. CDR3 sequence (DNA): TGCAGCGTTAGACAGGGCTACAATGAGCAGTTCTTC. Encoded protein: CSVRQGYNEQFF.

DNA of the CDR3: TGTGCCAGCAGTGACAGGGAATCAGCTTTCTTT. Its protein product is CASSDRESAFF. The rearrangement uses TRBV28 and TRBJ1-1; 7 positions agree with TRBD1. Trimming removed 5 bases from V and 10 bases from J; junction bases left unmatched: 4. This CDR3 has 11 amino acids. Germline values: CDR1 MDHEN, CDR2 SYDVKM.

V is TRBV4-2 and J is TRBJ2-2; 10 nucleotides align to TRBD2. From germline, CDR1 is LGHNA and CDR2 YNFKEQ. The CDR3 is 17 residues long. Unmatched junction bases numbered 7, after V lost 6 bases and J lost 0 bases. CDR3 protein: CASRGLAGDPNTGELFF. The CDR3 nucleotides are TGTGCCAGCAGAGGGCTAGCGGGGGATCCGAACACCGGGGAGCTGTTTTTT.

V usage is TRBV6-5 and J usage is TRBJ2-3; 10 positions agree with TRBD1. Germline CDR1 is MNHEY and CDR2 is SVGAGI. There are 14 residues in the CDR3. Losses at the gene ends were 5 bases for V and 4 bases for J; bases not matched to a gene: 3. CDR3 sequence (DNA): TGTGCCAGCAGTATCGGGACAGGGGCAGATACGCAGTATTTT. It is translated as CASSIGTGADTQYF.

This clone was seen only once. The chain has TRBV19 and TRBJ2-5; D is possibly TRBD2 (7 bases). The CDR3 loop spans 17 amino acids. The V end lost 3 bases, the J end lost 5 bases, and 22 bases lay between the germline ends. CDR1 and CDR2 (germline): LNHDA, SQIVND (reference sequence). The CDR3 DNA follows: TGTGCCAGTAGTATTGGGTCACAGGGAGGGGTGGCGGAGACCCAGTACTTC. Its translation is CASSIGSQGGVAETQYF.

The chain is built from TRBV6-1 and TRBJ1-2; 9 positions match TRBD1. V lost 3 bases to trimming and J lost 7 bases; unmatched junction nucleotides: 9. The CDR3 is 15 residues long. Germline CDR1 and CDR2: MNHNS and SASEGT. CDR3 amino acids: CASSEADRGARGYTF. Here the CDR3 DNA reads TGTGCCAGCAGTGAGGCGGACAGGGGAGCCCGTGGCTACACCTTC.

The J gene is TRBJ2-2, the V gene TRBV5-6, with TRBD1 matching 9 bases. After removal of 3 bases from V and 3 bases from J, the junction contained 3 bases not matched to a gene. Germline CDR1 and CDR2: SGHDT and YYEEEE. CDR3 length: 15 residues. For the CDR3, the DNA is TGTGCCAGCAGCTGGGACAGGGCCCACACCGGGGAGCTGTTTTTT. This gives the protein CASSWDRAHTGELFF.